A selection of T cell receptor beta chains follows, all from one sample in a study of T cells in Graves' hyperthyroidism and ophthalmopathy. TCRdb reanalysed the multiplex PCR reads using MiXCR and keeps one entry per CDR3 protein. This sample has about 500,000 distinct CDR3 sequences, with about 16% found just once. The sample comprised blood. These receptors all stem from a woman under 40 with Graves' ophthalmopathy. Both conserved end residues are part of each CDR3. A D gene is named only where the DNA matches it firmly. Clone size, where shown, is once, few, many, or a class for clones that have expanded.

V gene	clone size	J gene	D gene	CDR3 protein	CDR3 DNA
TRBV19	few	TRBJ2-6	TRBD1	CASSKTGGWGANVLTF	TGTGCCAGTAGTAAGACAGGGGGTTGGGGGGCCAACGTCCTGACTTTC
TRBV3-1	-	TRBJ2-1	-	CASGQTDNEQFF	TGTGCCAGCGGCCAAACAGATAATGAGCAGTTCTTC
TRBV4-3	few	TRBJ1-3	-	CASSQGHFSGNTIYF	TGCGCCAGCAGCCAAGGACATTTCTCTGGAAACACCATATATTTT
TRBV5-5	many	TRBJ2-3	-	CASSLLVGLSTDTQYF	TGTGCCAGCAGCTTGTTGGTAGGGCTAAGCACAGATACGCAGTATTTT
TRBV20-1	-	TRBJ2-1	-	CSARGGTRGGDYNEQFF	TGCAGTGCTAGAGGTGGAACCAGGGGGGGAGACTACAATGAGCAGTTCTTC
TRBV6-1	-	TRBJ1-5	-	CASSSGGAGDQPQHF	TGTGCCAGCAGCTCCGGGGGGGCCGGGGATCAGCCCCAGCATTTT
TRBV20-1	many	TRBJ1-5	TRBD1	CSADDDRGSLPQHF	TGCAGTGCGGATGACGACAGGGGCTCCCTGCCCCAGCATTTT
TRBV7-2	many	TRBJ2-2	TRBD1	CASSFQGAGTGELFF	TGTGCCAGCAGCTTTCAGGGGGCGGGCACCGGGGAGCTGTTTTTT
TRBV28	many	TRBJ1-2	-	CASSAQQLNYGYTF	TGTGCCAGCAGTGCGCAACAGCTAAACTATGGCTACACCTTC
TRBV14	-	TRBJ2-5	TRBD2	CASSHTRTRQETQYF	TGTGCCAGCAGCCATACCCGGACTAGGCAAGAGACCCAGTACTTC
TRBV7-2	-	TRBJ2-2	TRBD2	CASSSRLAGDTGELFF	TGTGCCAGCAGCTCCCGACTAGCGGGTGACACCGGGGAGCTGTTTTTT
TRBV30	-	TRBJ2-1	TRBD2	CAWSSTSGTSGIWVNEQFF	TGTGCCTGGAGCTCAACCTCCGGGACTAGCGGGATTTGGGTCAATGAGCAGTTCTTC
TRBV24-1	few	TRBJ1-5	TRBD1	CATSDSKTGNQPQHF	TGTGCCACCAGTGATTCCAAGACAGGGAACCAGCCCCAGCATTTT
TRBV3-1	many	TRBJ2-5	-	CASSHIRQVETQYF	TGTGCCAGCAGTCATATCCGACAGGTTGAGACCCAGTACTTC